This is a list of T cell receptor beta chains from one sample in a study of identical twins. TCRdb independently ran MiXCR on the 5' RACE reads; one entry per CDR3 protein. This sample has about 260,000 distinct CDR3 sequences, with about 7% found just once. The data were also submitted as part of a second study, on yellow fever vaccine responses in identical twins.

Sequencing was performed on memory (CD45RO+) T cells sorted from blood. The receptors derive from a woman between 18 and 30 years old in good health. CDR3s include the opening cysteine and the closing phenylalanine or tryptophan. The size of a clone is reported for some rows only, either as once, few or many, or as a class for expanded clones.

CASSLGLAKEETQYF | few | TRBV5-4
CASSIGGNTDTQYF | few | TRBV19
CASSVGTTDTQYF | - | TRBV19
CASSSLAGQGNEQFF | many | TRBV12-3/TRBV12-4
CASSGVEGRAKDKNEQFF | - | TRBV25-1
CASSEPPGQGSTDTQYF | few | TRBV10-2
CATSDLQPSSYNEQFF | few | TRBV24-1
CASSLSGASSYNEQFF | many | TRBV12-3/TRBV12-4
CASSQDYGGLTTEAFF | many | TRBV3-1
CASTDTFLNSPLHF | - | TRBV2
CASSGDRTYQPQHF | - | TRBV28
CASSITKLAGGPETQYF | many | TRBV7-6
CASSRWVSGAIQETQYF | few | TRBV10-2
CASSQIRVVGDEQYF | few | TRBV4-1
CASSLTSGSFSYNEQFF | many | TRBV12-3/TRBV12-4
CASSLGSAGGADMQYF | - | TRBV7-3
CAIRDNELHNEQFF | many | TRBV10-3
CASSLEPTAFAGKNTGELFF | few | TRBV11-1
CASSLFLADYNEQFF | few | TRBV5-5
CSASFPGQETQYF | - | TRBV20-1
CATSSHGANTGELFF | many | TRBV15
CASSPQGSGANVLTF | many | TRBV19
CASSTNGAGGRNEQFF | many | TRBV14
CASSLEGVVSGANVLTF | few | TRBV7-6
CASSQGLRGHGELFF | many | TRBV4-2
CASSSGTATNYGYTF | - | TRBV5-1
CASSDGGVGTDTQYF | - | TRBV28
CASSPMLAANTGELFF | - | TRBV7-7
CASSLVPGQNNSPLHF | - | TRBV5-5
CATSDAGTPTDTQYF | many | TRBV24-1
CASSFDILGSPICATNEKLFF | few | TRBV7-4
CASSQDLGLQGSNGYTF | - | TRBV3-1
CASSVQRGGEKLFF | many | TRBV2
CASSQDNPSKDTQYF | - | TRBV4-1
CASSLSRTPQETQYF | few | TRBV7-2
CASSFHRGLGTDTQYF | few | TRBV11-2
CASSLGSHYEQYF | - | TRBV11-2
CASSYSGQGWETQYF | many | TRBV6-5
CASSSNPGTSGPYEQYF | many | TRBV28
CASSSRTGLGYGYTF | many | TRBV3-1
CASSSSGVVSGELFF | many | TRBV5-1
CASSTERVTGELFF | - | TRBV19
CASSTTAKGVYQPQHF | few | TRBV18
CASSQADLFVSYEQYF | many | TRBV4-1
CATSNRNTADTQYF | - | TRBV24-1
CASSSGTGVNGYTF | many | TRBV2
CASRPGTSDTDTQYF | - | TRBV6-4
CASSLGPTGGSTEAFF | - | TRBV5-5
CAISEMRVGSNQPQHF | few | TRBV10-3
CASSTGTSVYNEQFF | many | TRBV5-5
CAAQGLGKTNTGELFF | many | TRBV27
CATEDPGRSGNTIYF | many | TRBV28
CASSSIVNNEQFF | few | TRBV5-1